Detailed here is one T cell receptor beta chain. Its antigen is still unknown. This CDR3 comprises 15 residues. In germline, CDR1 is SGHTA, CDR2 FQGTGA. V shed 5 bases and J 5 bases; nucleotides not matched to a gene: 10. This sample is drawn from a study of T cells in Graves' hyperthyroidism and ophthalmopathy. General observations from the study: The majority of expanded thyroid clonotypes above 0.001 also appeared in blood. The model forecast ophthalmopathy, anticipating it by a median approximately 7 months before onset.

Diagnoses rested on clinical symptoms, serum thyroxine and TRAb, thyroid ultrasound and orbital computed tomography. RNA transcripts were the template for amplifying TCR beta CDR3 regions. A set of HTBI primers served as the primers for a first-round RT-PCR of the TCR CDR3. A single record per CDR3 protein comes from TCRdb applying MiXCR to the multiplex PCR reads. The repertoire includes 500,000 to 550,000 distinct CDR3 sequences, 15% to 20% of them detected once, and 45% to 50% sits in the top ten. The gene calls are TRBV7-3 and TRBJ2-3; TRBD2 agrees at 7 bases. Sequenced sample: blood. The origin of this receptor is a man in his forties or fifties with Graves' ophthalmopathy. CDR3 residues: CASSPSGGGVDTQYF. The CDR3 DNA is TGTGCCAGCAGCCCAAGTGGGGGAGGGGTAGATACGCAGTATTTT.